Given below is one T cell receptor beta chain in context. This sequence may be a read error, since a much larger clone differs from it by one base. The entry originates in a study of read filtering for tumor transcriptome and immune sequencing. For the study at large: TCR-mapped reads were about 3.5 to 10.27 million with IR-seq versus roughly 75 to 1,400 with RNA-seq.

Molecular barcoded adaptors covering alpha/delta and beta/gamma chains were used on around 370 ng RNA. Each CDR3 protein gets one entry after TCRdb re-called the reads with MiXCR. The sample shows roughly 82,000 distinct CDR3 sequences, around 12% of them seen only once. Germline lookup yields CDR1 SGHTA and CDR2 FQGNSA. V shed 6 bases, J shed 4 bases, and the junction held 7 bases outside the gene matches. The CDR3 has 14 residues. V usage is TRBV7-2 and J usage is TRBJ2-3; 7 bases agree with TRBD2. Sequenced input: a population of CD138-negative cells sorted from bone marrow. The TCR originated in a donor at least 40 years old with multiple myeloma. This chain's CDR3 is CASRLREGSDTQYF. The CDR3 DNA reads as TGTGCCAGCAGACTAAGGGAGGGTTCAGATACGCAGTATTTT.